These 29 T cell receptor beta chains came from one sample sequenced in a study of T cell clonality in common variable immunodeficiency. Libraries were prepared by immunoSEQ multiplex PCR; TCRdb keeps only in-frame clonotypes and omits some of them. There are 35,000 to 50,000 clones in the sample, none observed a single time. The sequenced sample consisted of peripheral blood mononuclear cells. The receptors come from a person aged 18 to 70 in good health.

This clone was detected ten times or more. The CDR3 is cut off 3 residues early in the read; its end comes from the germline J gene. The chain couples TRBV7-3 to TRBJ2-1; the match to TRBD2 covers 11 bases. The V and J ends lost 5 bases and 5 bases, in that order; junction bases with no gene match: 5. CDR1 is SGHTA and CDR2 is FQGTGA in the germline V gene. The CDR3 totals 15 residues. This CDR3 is CASSLRLAGNNEQFF. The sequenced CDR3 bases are TGTGCCAGCAGCCTCCGACTAGCGGGAAACAATGAG.

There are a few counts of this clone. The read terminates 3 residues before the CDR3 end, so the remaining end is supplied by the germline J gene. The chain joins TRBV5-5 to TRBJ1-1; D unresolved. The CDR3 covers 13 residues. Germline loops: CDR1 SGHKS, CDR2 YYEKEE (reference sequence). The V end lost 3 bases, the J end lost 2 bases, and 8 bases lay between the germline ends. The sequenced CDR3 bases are TGTGCCAGCAGCTATGGTAGCAACACTGAA. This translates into CASSYGSNTE. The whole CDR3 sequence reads CASSYGSNTEAFF.

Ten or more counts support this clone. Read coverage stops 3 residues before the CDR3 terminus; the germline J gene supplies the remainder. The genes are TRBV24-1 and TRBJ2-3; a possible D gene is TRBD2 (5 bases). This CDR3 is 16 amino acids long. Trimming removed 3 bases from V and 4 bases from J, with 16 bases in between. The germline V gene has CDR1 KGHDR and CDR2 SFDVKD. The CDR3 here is CATSDPRVVWPDTQYF. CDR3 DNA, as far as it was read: TGTGCCACCAGTGATCCGCGGGTGGTCTGGCCAGATACG.

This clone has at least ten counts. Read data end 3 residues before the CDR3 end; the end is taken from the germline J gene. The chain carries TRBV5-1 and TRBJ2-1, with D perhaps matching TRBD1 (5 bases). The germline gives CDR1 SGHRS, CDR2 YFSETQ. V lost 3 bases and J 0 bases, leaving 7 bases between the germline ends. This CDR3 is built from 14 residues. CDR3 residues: CASSWTSSYNEQFF. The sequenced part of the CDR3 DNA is TGCGCCAGCAGCTGGACAAGCTCCTACAATGAG. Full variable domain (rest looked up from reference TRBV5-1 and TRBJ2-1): KAGVTQTPRYLIKTRGQQVTLSCSPISGHRSVSWYQQTPGQGLQFLFEYFSETQRNKGNFPGRFSGRQFSNSRSEMNVSTLELGDSALYLCASSWTSSYNEQFFGPGTRLTVL.

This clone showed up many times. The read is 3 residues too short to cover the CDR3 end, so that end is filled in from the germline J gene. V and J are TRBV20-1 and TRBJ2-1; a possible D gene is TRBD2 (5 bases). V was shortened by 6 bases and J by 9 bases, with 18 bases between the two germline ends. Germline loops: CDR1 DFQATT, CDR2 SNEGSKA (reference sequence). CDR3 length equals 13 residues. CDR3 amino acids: CSAFEGRWLEQFF. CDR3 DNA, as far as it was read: TGCAGTGCCTTCGAGGGTCGGTGGCTTGAG.

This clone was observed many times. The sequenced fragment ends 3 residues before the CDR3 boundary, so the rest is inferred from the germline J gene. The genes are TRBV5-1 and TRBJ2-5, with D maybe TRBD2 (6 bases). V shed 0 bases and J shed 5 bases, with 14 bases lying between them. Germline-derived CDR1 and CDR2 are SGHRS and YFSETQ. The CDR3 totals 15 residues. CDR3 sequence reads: CASSLVGGFAETQYF. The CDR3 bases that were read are TGCGCCAGCAGCTTGGTCGGGGGATTCGCCGAGACC. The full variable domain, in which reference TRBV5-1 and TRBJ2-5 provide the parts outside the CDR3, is KAGVTQTPRYLIKTRGQQVTLSCSPISGHRSVSWYQQTPGQGLQFLFEYFSETQRNKGNFPGRFSGRQFSNSRSEMNVSTLELGDSALYLCASSLVGGFAETQYFGPGTRLLVL.

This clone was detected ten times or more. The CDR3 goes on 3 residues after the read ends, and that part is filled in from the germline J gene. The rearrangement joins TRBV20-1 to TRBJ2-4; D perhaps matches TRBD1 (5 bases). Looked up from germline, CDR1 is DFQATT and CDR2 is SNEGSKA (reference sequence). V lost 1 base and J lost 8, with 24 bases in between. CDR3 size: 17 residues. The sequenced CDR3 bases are TGCAGTGCTAGAGGGATTGACAGCGAACCCGTGGGGCACATT. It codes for CSARGIDSEPVGHI. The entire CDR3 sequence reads CSARGIDSEPVGHIQYF.

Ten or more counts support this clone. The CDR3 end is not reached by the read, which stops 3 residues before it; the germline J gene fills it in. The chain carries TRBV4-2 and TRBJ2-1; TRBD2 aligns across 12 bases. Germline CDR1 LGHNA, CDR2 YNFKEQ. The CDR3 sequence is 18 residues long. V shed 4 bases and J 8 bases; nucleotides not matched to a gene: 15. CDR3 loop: CASSRGASSGRAKDEQFF. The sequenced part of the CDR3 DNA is TGTGCCAGCAGCCGTGGGGCCTCTAGCGGGAGGGCCAAAGATGAG.

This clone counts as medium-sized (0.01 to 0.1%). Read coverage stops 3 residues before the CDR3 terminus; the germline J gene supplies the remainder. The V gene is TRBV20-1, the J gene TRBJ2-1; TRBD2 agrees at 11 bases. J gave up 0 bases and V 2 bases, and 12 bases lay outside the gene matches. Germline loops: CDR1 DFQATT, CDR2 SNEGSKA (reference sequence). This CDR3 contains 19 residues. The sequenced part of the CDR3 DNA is TGCAGTGCTAGAATGTTTGGCGGGACTAGCGGAAGCTCCTACAATGAG. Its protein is CSARMFGGTSGSSYNE. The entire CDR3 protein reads CSARMFGGTSGSSYNEQFF.

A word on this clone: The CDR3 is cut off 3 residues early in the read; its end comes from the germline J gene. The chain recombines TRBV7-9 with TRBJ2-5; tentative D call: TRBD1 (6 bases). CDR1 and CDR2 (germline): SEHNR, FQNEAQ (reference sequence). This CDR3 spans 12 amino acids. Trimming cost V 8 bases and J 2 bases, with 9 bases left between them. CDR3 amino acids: CASQGKQETQYF. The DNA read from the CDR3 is TGTGCCAGCCAGGGGAAGCAAGAGACC.

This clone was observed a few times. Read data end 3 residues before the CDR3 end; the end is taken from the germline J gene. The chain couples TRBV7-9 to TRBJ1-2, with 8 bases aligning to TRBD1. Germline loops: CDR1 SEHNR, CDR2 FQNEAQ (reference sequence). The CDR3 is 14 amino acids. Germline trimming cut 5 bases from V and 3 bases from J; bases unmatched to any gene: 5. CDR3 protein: CASSPFRGHYGYTF. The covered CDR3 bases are TGTGCCAGCAGCCCCTTCAGGGGGCACTATGGC. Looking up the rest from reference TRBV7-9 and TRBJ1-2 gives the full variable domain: DTGVSQNPRHKITKRGQNVTFRCDPISEHNRLYWYRQTLGQGPEFLTYFQNEAQLEKSRLLSDRFSAERPKGSFSTLEIQRTEQGDSAMYLCASSPFRGHYGYTFGSGTRLTVV.

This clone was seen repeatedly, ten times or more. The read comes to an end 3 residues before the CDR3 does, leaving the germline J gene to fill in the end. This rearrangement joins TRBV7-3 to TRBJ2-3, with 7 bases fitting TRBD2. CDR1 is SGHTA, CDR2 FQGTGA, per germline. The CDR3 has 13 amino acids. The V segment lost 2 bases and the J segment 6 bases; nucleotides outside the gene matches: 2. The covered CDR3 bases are TGTGCCAGCAGCTTACAGGGAGGGGATACG. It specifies CASSLQGGDT. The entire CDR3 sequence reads CASSLQGGDTQYF.

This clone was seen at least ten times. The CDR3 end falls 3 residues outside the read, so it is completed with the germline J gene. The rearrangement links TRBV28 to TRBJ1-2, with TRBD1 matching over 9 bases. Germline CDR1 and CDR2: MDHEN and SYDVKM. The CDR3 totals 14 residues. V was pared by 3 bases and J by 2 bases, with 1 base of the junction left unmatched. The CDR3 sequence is CASSFGQGNYGYTF. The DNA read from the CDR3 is TGTGCCAGCAGTTTTGGACAGGGGAACTATGGC.

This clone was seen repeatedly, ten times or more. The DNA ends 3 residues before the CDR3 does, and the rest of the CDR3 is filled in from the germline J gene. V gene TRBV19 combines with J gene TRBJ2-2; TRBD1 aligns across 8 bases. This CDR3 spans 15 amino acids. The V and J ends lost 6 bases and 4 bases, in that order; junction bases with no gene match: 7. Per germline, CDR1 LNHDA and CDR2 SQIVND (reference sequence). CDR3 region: CASRLDRASTGELFF. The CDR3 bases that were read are TGTGCCAGTAGGCTGGACAGGGCGAGCACCGGGGAG.

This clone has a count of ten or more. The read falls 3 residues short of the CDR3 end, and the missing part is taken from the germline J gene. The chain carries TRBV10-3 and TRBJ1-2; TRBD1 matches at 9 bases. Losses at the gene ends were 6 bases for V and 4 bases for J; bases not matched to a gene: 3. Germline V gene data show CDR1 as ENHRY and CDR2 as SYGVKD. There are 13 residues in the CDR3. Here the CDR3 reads CAISETGGYGYTF. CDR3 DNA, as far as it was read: TGTGCCATCAGCGAGACAGGGGGCTATGGC.

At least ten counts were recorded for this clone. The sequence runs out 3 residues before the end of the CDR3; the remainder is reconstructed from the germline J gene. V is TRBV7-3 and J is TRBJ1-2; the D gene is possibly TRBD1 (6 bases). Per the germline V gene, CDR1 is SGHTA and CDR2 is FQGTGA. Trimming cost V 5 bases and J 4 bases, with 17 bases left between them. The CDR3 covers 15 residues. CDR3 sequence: CASSVPGHRTYGYTF. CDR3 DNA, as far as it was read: TGTGCCAGCAGCGTCCCGGGACACAGAACCTATGGC.

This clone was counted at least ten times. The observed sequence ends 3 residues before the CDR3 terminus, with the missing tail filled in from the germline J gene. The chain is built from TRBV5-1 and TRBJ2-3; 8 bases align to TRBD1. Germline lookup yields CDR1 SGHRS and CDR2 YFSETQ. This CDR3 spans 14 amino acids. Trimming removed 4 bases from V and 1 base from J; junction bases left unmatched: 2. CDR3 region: CASSPGQGTDTQYF. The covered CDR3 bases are TGCGCCAGCAGCCCGGGACAGGGCACAGATACG.

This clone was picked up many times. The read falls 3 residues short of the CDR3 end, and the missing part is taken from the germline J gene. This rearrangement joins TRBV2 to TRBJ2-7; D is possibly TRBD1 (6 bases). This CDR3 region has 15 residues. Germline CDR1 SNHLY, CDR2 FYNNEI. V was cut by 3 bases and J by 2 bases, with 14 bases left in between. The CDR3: CASSDAGEKAYEQYF. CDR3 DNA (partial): TGTGCCAGCAGTGACGCAGGGGAAAAGGCCTACGAG.

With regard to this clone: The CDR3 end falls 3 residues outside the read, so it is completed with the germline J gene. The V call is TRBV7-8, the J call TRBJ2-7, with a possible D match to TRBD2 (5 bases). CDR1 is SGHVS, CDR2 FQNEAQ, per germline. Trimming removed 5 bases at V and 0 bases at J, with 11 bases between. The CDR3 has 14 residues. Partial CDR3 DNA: TGTGCCAGCAGCACCGGACTGCTCTCCTACGAG. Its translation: CASSTGLLSYE. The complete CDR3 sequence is CASSTGLLSYEQYF.

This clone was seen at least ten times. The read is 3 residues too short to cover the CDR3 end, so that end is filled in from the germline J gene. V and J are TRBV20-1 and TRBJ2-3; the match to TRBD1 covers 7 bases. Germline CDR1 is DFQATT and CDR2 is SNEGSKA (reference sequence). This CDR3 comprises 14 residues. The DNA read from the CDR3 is TGCAGTGCTAGAGTTCCAGGGGGACAAGAGACG. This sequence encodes CSARVPGGQET. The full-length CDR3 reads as CSARVPGGQETQYF.

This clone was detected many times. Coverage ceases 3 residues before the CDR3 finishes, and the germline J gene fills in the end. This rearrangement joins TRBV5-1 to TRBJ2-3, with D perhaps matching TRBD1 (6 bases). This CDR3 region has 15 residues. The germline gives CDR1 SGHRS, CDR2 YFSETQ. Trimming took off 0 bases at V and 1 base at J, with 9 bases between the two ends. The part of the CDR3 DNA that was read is TGCGCCAGCAGCTTGGGGACAGCCCGCACAGATACG. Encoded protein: CASSLGTARTDT. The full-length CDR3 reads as CASSLGTARTDTQYF.

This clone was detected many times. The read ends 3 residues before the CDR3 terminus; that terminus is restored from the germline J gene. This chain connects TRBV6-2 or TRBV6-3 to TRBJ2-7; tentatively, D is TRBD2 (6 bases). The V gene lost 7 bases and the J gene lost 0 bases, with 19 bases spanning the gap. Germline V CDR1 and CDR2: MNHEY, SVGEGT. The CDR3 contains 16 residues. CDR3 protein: CASMGVGGSNSYEQYF. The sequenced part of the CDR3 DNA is TGTGCCAGCATGGGGGTCGGGGGTTCTAACTCCTACGAG.

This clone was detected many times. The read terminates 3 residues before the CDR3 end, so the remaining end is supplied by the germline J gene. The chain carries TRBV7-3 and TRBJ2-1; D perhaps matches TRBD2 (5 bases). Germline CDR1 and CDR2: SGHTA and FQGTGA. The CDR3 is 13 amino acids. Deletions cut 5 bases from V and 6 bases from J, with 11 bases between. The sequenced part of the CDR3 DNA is TGTGCCAGCAGCCCACAGAGCGGCAATGAG. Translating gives CASSPQSGNE. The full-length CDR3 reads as CASSPQSGNEQFF. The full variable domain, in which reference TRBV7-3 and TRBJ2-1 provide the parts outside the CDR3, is GAGVSQTPSNKVTEKGKYVELRCDPISGHTALYWYRQSLGQGPEFLIYFQGTGAADDSGLPNDRFFAVRPEGSVSTLKIQRTERGDSAVYLCASSPQSGNEQFFGPGTRLTVL.

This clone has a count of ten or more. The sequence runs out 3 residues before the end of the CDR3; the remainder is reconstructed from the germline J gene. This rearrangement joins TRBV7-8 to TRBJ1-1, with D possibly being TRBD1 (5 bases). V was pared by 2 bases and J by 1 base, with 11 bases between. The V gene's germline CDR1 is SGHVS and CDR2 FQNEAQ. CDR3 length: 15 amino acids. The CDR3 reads CASSLRRQQNTEAFF. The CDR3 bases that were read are TGTGCCAGCAGCTTACGGAGACAGCAGAACACTGAA. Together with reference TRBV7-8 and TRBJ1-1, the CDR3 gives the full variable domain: GAGVSQSPRYKVAKRGQDVALRCDPISGHVSLFWYQQALGQGPEFLTYFQNEAQLDKSGLPSDRFFAERPEGSVSTLKIQRTQQEDSAVYLCASSLRRQQNTEAFFGQGTRLTVV.

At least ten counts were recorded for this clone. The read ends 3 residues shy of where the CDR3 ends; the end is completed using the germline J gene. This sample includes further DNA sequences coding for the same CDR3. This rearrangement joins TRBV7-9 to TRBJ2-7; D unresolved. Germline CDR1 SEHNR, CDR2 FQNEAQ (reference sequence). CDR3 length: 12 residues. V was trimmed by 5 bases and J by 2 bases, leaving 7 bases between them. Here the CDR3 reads CASSLQTYEQYF. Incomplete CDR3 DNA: TGTGCCAGCAGCCTCCAGACCTACGAG.

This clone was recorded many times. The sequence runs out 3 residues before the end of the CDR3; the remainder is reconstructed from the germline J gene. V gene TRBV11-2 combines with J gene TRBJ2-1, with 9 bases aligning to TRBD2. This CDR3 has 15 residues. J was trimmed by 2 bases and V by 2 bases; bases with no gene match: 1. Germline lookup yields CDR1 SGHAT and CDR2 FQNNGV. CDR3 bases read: TGTGCCAGCAGCTTACTAGCGGGAACCTACAATGAG. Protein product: CASSLLAGTYNE. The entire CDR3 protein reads CASSLLAGTYNEQFF.

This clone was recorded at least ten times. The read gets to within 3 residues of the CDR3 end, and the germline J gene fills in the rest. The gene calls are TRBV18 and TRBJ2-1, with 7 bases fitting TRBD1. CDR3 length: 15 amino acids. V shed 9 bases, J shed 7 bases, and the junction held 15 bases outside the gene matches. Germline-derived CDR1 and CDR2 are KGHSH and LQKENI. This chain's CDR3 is CASSVRDSFGNEQFF. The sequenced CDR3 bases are TGTGCCAGTTCCGTCCGGGACAGCTTTGGGAATGAG.

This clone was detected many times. This CDR3 is CASSPGQGARETQYF. The sequenced part of the CDR3 DNA is TGCGCCAGCAGCCCGGGACAGGGGGCGAGGGAGACC. The chain uses TRBV5-1 and TRBJ2-5; TRBD1 matches 12 bases. Coverage ceases 3 residues before the CDR3 finishes, and the germline J gene fills in the end. Germline V CDR1 and CDR2: SGHRS, YFSETQ. The trim removed 4 bases at V and 5 bases at J, leaving 6 bases unmatched. The CDR3 runs 15 residues.

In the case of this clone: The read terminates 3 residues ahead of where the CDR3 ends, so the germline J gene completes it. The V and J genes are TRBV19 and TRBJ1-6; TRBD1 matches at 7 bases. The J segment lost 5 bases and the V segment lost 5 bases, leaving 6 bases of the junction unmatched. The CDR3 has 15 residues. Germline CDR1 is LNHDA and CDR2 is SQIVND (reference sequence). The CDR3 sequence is CASSVRRGNNSPLHF. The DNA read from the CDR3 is TGTGCCAGTAGTGTCCGCAGGGGGAATAATTCACCC.